This TCR beta chain came from a study of T cell responses to AZD1222 COVID-19 vaccine. Broader study findings: CD4 TCRs associated with vaccination spanned spike, dominating at 160-218 and 743-854. Baseline seropositivity characterized only six or seven AZD1222 recipients. A mostly white British donor set with more females was recruited, and clonal diversity was possibly underestimated.

Profiling relied on immunoSEQ multiplex PCR, and the TCRdb table lists in-frame clones only, not all of them. The repertoire consists of 150,000 to 200,000 clones, with 85% to 95% occurring once and the leading ten covering 0.95% to 1.3%. A remark on this clone: Antigen: not known.

Trimming pared 0 bases from V and 10 bases from J, leaving 10 bases between. The CDR3 contains 14 residues. CDR1 is MRHNA and CDR2 is SNTAGT in the germline V gene. This clonotype originated in an adult who received the MenACWY meningococcal vaccine as a control. The V gene is TRBV6-4, the J gene TRBJ1-6; D uncertain. Material: peripheral blood, obtained 28 days after the second dose of the MenACWY control vaccine. CDR3 protein: CASSDSVGRSPLHF. CDR3 nucleotides: TGTGCCAGCAGTGACTCCGTAGGGAGGTCACCCCTCCACTTT.